These T cell receptor beta chains were read from a single sample in a study of shared clonotypes between healthy human individuals. Only in-frame clones appear in the TCRdb table, and some are missing; sequencing was by immunoSEQ multiplex PCR. This sample yields 100,000 to 120,000 clones, of which 68% are seen a single time; roughly 22% belongs to the top ten. Input material: memory CD8+ T cells sorted from blood. These TCRs come from a woman aged 25 to 39 in good health. Each CDR3 is given with its conserved first and last residue. Rows may omit the clone size; those that give it use once, few, many or a size class.

size	V	J	CDR3
many	TRBV10-2	TRBJ1-2	CASSERTETNYGYTF
once	TRBV7-2	TRBJ2-3	CASSSRRVAGGTDTQYF
NA	TRBV2	TRBJ2-7	CASSPAASEQYF
NA	TRBV18	TRBJ1-1	CASSPGGFGNTEAFF
few	TRBV9	TRBJ1-2	CASSVGPQPGQGARGYTF
NA	TRBV5-1	TRBJ2-1	CASSLARYNEQFF
NA	TRBV28	TRBJ2-1	CASSLIAEQPYNEQFF
NA	TRBV25-1	TRBJ2-4	CASSDRLPNIQYF
NA	TRBV28	TRBJ2-2	CASSPRTSGAYTGELFF
NA	TRBV6-5	TRBJ1-5	CASRGPGDNQPQHF
once	TRBV27	TRBJ2-7	CASSLIKSGRWYF
few	TRBV9	TRBJ2-3	CASSVRGFSTDTQYF
few	TRBV6-7	TRBJ2-2	CASSYYIGTRGVSDTGELFF
NA	TRBV19	TRBJ2-2	CADLGTNTGELFF
many	TRBV19	TRBJ2-1	CASSAARYNEQFF
NA	TRBV2	TRBJ2-3	CASMLALMELSHPTDTQYF